This record looks at one T cell receptor (beta chain) sequence and its context. Assay used: immunoSEQ multiplex PCR; TCRdb lists only in-frame clones, some missing. The sample has some 250,000 clones, approximately 86% seen once. This record belongs to a study of blood T cell repertoires in COVID-19. The wider study: PBMCs, B-cell-depleted T cells, or T cells were the source of the cDNA or gDNA that made up the material.

Trimming removed 5 bases at V and 2 bases at J, with 6 bases between. In germline, CDR1 is ENHRY, CDR2 SYGVKD. CDR3 length: 13 amino acids. V and J are TRBV10-3 and TRBJ2-2; the D is unclear. The material sequenced was peripheral blood. The sequence came from a human donor in a cohort sampled during active COVID-19. The CDR3 loop is CAISFTNTGELFF. The CDR3 DNA is TGTGCCATCAGTTTTACTAACACCGGGGAGCTGTTTTTT.